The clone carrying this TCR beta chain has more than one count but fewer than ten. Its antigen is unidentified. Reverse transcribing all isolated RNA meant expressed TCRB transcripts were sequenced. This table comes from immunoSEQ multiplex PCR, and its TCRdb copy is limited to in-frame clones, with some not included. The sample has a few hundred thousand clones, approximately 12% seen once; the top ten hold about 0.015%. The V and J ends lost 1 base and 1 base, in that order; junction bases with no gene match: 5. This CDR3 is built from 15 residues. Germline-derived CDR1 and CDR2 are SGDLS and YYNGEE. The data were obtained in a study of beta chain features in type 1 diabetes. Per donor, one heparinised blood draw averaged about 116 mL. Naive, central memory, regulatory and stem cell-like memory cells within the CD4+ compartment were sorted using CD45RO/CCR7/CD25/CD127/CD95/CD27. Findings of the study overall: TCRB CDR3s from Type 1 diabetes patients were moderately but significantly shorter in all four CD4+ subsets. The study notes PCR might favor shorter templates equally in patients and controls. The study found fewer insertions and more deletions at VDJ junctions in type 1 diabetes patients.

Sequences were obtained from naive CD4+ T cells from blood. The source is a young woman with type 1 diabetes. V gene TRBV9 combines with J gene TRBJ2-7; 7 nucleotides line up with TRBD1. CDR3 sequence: CASSVRGLDSYEQYF. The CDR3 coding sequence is TGTGCCAGCAGCGTAAGGGGGCTTGATTCCTACGAGCAGTACTTC.